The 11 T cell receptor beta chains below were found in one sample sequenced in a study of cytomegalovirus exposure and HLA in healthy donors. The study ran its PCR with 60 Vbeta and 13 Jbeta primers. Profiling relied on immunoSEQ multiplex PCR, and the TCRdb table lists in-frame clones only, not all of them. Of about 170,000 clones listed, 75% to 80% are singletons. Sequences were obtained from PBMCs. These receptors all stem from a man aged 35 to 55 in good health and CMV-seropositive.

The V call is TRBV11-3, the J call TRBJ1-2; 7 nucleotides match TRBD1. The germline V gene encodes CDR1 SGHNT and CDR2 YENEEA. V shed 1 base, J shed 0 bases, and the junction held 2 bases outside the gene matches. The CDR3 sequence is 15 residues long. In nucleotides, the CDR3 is TGTGCCAGCAGCTTAGCAGGGGGTCCTAACTATGGCTACACCTTC. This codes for CASSLAGGPNYGYTF.

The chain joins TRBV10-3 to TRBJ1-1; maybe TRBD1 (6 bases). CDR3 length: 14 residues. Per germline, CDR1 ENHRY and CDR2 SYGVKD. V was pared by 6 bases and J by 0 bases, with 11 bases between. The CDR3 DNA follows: TGTGCCATCAGAAGGGGACAATTGAACACTGAAGCTTTCTTT. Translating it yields CAIRRGQLNTEAFF.

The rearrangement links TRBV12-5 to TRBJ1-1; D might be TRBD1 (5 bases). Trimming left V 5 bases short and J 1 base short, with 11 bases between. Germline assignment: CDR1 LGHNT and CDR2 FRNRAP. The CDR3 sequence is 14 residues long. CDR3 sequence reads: CASGETTGNTEAFF. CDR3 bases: TGTGCTAGTGGTGAAACTACAGGGAACACTGAAGCTTTCTTT.

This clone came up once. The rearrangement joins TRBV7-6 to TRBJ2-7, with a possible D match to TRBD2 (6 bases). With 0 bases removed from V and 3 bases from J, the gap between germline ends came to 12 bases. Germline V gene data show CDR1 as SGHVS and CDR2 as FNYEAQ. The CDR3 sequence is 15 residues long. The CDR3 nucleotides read TGTGCCAGCAGCTTAGCTTCGGGGGAATTCTACGAGCAGTACTTC. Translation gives CASSLASGEFYEQYF.

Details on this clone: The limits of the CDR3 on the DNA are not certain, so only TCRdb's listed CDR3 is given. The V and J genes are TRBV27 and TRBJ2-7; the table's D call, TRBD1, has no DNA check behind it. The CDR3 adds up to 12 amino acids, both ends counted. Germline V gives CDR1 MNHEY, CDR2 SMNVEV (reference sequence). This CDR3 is CASSFGTGILHF.

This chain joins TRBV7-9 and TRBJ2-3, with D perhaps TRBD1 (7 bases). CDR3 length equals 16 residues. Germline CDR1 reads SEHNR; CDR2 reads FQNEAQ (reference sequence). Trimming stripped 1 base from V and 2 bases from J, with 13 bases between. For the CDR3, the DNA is TGTGCCAGCAGCTTAGGAGCAGGGGGGATCACAGATACGCAGTATTTT. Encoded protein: CASSLGAGGITDTQYF.

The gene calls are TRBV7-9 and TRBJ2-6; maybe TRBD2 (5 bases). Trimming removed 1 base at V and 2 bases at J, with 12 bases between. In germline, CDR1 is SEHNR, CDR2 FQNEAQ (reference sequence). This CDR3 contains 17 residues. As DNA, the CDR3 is TGTGCCAGCAGCTTAGACGGCGGGCACACTGGGGCCAACGTCCTGACTTTC. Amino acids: CASSLDGGHTGANVLTF.

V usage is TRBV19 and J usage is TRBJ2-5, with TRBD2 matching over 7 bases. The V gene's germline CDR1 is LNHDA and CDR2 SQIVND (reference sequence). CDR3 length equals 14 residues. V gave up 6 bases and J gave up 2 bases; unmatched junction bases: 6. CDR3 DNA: TGTGCCAGTAGGAGGGAGGGCCCTCAAGAGACCCAGTACTTC. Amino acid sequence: CASRREGPQETQYF.

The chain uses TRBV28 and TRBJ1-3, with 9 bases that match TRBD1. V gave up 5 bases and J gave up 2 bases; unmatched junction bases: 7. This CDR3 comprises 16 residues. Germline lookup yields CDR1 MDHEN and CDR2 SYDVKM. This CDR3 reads CASSPGTGIPGNTIYF. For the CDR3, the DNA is TGTGCCAGCAGTCCCGGGACAGGGATTCCTGGAAACACCATATATTTT.

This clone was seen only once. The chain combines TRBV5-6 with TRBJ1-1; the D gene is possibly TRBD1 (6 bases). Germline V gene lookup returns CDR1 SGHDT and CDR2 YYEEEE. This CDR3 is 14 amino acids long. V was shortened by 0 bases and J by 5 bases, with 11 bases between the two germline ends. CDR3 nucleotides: TGTGCCAGCAGCTTGGAACAGGGTGTAACTGAAGCTTTCTTT. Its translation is CASSLEQGVTEAFF.

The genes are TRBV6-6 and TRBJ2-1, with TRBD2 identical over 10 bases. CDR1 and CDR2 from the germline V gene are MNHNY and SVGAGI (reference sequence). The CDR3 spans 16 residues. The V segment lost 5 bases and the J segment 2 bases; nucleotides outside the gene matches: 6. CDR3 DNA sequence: TGTGCCAGCAGTACCCGGACTAGCGGAACCTACAATGAGCAGTTCTTC. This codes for CASSTRTSGTYNEQFF.